This passage covers 7 T cell receptor beta chains from one sample sequenced in a study of response to subunit inactivated influenza vaccine. TCRdb analysed the RT-PCR reads with MiXCR anew, one entry per CDR3 protein. The table shows some 150,000 distinct CDR3 sequences, with 9.5% to 15% occurring only once. The data were also submitted as part of a second study, on T cells expressing NK-cell markers. That source adds: UMIs accompanied the 5'RACE template switching by which TCR beta cDNA was made.

The sequencing used CD8+ T cells sorted from PBMCs, collected 11 to 12 days after vaccination. The receptor source for this set is a man aged 45-60 years who received an inactivated influenza vaccine.

This clonotype has only a few counts. The V and J genes are TRBV7-8 and TRBJ2-5; D uncertain. V lost 5 bases, J lost 10 bases, and 17 bases lay in between. This CDR3 is built from 13 residues. Looked up from germline, CDR1 is SGHVS and CDR2 is FQNEAQ. The CDR3 reads CASSPDLKPGQYF. The CDR3 nucleotides are TGTGCCAGCAGCCCTGACCTGAAACCGGGCCAGTACTTC.

This clonotype was detected many times. The chain combines TRBV4-3 with TRBJ1-1; no clear D. The length of the CDR3 is 13 residues. CDR1 and CDR2 (germline): LGHNA, YSLEER. V dropped 4 bases and J dropped 2 bases, with 8 bases sitting between them. The CDR3 bases are TGCGCCAGCAGCCTCAGCCTTAACACTGAAGCTTTCTTT. It is translated as CASSLSLNTEAFF.

The rearrangement links TRBV7-9 to TRBJ2-5, with 8 bases that match TRBD1. J was trimmed by 5 bases and V by 1 base; bases with no gene match: 3. CDR3 length equals 14 residues. CDR1 SEHNR and CDR2 FQNEAQ come from the germline V gene (reference sequence). CDR3 DNA sequence: TGTGCCAGCAGCTTAGAACGGGACAGGGAGACCCAGTACTTC. It yields the protein CASSLERDRETQYF.

This sequence joins TRBV4-3 and TRBJ2-7; D might be TRBD1 or TRBD2, each matching 5 bases. The CDR3 is 15 residues long. Between the trimmed V and J ends, which lost 3 bases and 3 bases, there was a span of 15 bases. Germline loops: CDR1 LGHNA, CDR2 YSLEER. Written as DNA, the CDR3 is TGCGCCAGCAGCCACCTTGGGGGTTCTGACTACGAGCAGTACTTC. Protein: CASSHLGGSDYEQYF.

The chain uses TRBV6-5 and TRBJ2-1; D is unresolved. The length of the CDR3 is 14 residues. V was cut by 4 bases and J by 4 bases, with 11 bases left in between. Germline-derived CDR1 and CDR2 are MNHEY and SVGAGI. The CDR3 reads CASSSLVGYNEQFF. In DNA form, the CDR3 reads TGTGCCAGCAGTTCCCTAGTTGGGTACAATGAGCAGTTCTTC.

The chain uses TRBV4-3 and TRBJ2-5; 8 nucleotides match TRBD2. Trimming at V came to 3 bases and at J to 2 bases, leaving 2 bases not matched to a gene. The CDR3 totals 14 residues. CDR1 and CDR2 (germline): LGHNA, YSLEER. The CDR3 loop is CASSQGLVQETQYF. DNA for the CDR3: TGCGCCAGCAGCCAGGGACTAGTTCAAGAGACCCAGTACTTC.

The genes are TRBV4-3 and TRBJ2-3; 13 bases fit TRBD2. CDR1 and CDR2 (germline): LGHNA, YSLEER. The CDR3 totals 17 residues. V lost 0 bases, J lost 8 bases, and 8 bases stayed unmatched. CDR3 bases: TGCGCCAGCAGCCAAGATTCACTAGCGGGAGGGCCTGCTACGCAGTATTTT. Protein sequence: CASSQDSLAGGPATQYF.